The rows below give T cell receptor beta chains drawn from one sample of a study of cytomegalovirus exposure and HLA in healthy donors. The method was immunoSEQ multiplex PCR; TCRdb's version includes in-frame clones alone and lacks a portion of them. The profile shows approximately 40,000 clones, approximately 86% of them singletons. Sequencing used PBMCs. The receptors shown here come from a woman younger than 35 in good health and CMV-seropositive. The CDR3 runs from the conserved cysteine through the conserved F or W. D genes are given only for firm matches. Some rows have no size entry. The others give once, few or many, or a class for an expanded clone.

>TRBJ1-3|.|few|TRBV6-1
TGTGCCAGCAGTGAAGCGGGCCTTGGAAACACCATATATTTT
CASSEAGLGNTIYF
>TRBJ2-3|.|few|TRBV14
TGTGCCAGCAGCCACGGACTTGCTCCACCAGATACGCAGTATTTT
CASSHGLAPPDTQYF
>TRBJ1-2|TRBD1|.|TRBV5-1
TGCGCCAGCAGCCTTGACGGGACAGTCTATGGCTACACCTTC
CASSLDGTVYGYTF
>TRBJ2-1|.|.|TRBV7-6
TGTGCCAGCAGCCGCGGGGGCTTCTCCTACAATGAGCAGTTCTTC
CASSRGGFSYNEQFF
>TRBJ2-3|.|.|TRBV29-1
TGCAGCGTGCAGGGGGGAGATACGCAGTATTTT
CSVQGGDTQYF
>TRBJ1-2|.|.|TRBV10-3
TGTGCCATCAGTGATCTGGGGGGGTATGGCTACACCTTC
CAISDLGGYGYTF
>TRBJ2-5|TRBD2|.|TRBV11-3
TGTGCCAGCAGCCTCGGGGGAGGGGCACGGGAGACCCAGTACTTC
CASSLGGGARETQYF
>TRBJ1-1|.|.|TRBV28
TGTGCCAGCGCAGGAGGGATAACAAACACTGAAGCTTTCTTT
CASAGGITNTEAFF
>TRBJ1-4|.|.|TRBV4-1
TGCGCCAGCAGCCAAGATTTGTTCTATTGGCGGGATGAAAAACTGTTTTTT
CASSQDLFYWRDEKLFF
>TRBJ2-5|.|.|TRBV6-6
TGTGCCAGCAATGCAGGGGCGGAGACCCAGTACTTC
CASNAGAETQYF
>TRBJ1-3|TRBD1|.|TRBV19
TGTGCCAGTAGCCTCCTGACAGGGGCTCTCTCTGGAAACACCATATATTTT
CASSLLTGALSGNTIYF
>TRBJ2-7|TRBD2|few|TRBV6-1
TGTGCCAGCGCCTCGCTAGCGGCCAGCTCCTACGAGCAGTACTTC
CASASLAASSYEQYF
>TRBJ1-2|.|.|TRBV2
TGTGCCAGCAGTGAAGGACCCGACTTCATAGGCTATGGCTACACCTTC
CASSEGPDFIGYGYTF
>TRBJ2-5|.|once|TRBV19
TGTGCCAGTAGCAGCAGGGGTGGGGAGACCCAGTACTTC
CASSSRGGETQYF
>TRBJ2-3|TRBD1|.|TRBV6-1
TGTGCCAGCAGTGGCCCGGGACAGGGGAACACAGATACGCAGTATTTT
CASSGPGQGNTDTQYF
>TRBJ2-5|TRBD2|.|TRBV7-9
TGTGCCAGCAGCCACGGGGGGGCCGAGACCCAGTACTTC
CASSHGGAETQYF
>TRBJ2-1|.|.|TRBV27
TGTGCCAGCAGTTTATTCCAGGCGGGTGAGCAGTTCTTC
CASSLFQAGEQFF
>TRBJ2-5|TRBD2|.|TRBV12-5
TGTGCTAGTGGTCCAGGACTAGCGTGGCAAGAGACCCAGTACTTC
CASGPGLAWQETQYF
>TRBJ1-4|.|.|TRBV2
TGTGCCAGCAGCGTACGGGACACACCTAATGAAAAACTGTTTTTT
CASSVRDTPNEKLFF
>TRBJ2-7|.|.|TRBV28
TGTGCCAGCAGTTTATATAGGGGGGAGGGGTTCTACGAGCAGTACTTC
CASSLYRGEGFYEQYF
>TRBJ2-4|TRBD1|.|TRBV5-4
TGTGCCAGCAGCTTGGGACAGGGCGAAAACATTCAGTACTTC
CASSLGQGENIQYF
>TRBJ1-2|.|.|TRBV6-6
TGTGCCAGCAGAGCAGGAGGGGACTATGGCTACCCCTTC
CASRAGGDYGYPF
>TRBJ2-1|.|.|TRBV7-3
TGTGCCAGCAGCTTGGCAGGCGACGTGAATGAGCAGTTCTTC
CASSLAGDVNEQFF
>TRBJ2-7|.|.|TRBV7-8
TGTGCCAGCAGCTTAGAGCCAGGTGGGGGACTTAGCTCCTACGAGCAGTACTTC
CASSLEPGGGLSSYEQYF
>TRBJ2-1|TRBD2|.|TRBV27
TGTGCCAGCAGTCTATGGACTAGCGGGCGGAGTAGCTCCTACAATGAGCAGTTCTTC
CASSLWTSGRSSSYNEQFF
>TRBJ2-7|.|.|TRBV15
TGTGCCACCAGCAGAGATTTGGGCGACGGCCGCGAGCAGTACTTC
CATSRDLGDGREQYF
>TRBJ2-2|.|.|TRBV5-6
TGTGCCAGCACCGAGACAGTGAACACCGGGGAGCTGTTTTTT
CASTETVNTGELFF
>TRBJ1-2|.|.|TRBV7-9
TGTGCCAGCAGCAGCGTTCCGCGGCGGGAGGGCTATGGCTACACCTTC
CASSSVPRREGYGYTF
>TRBJ2-1|TRBD2|.|TRBV18
TGTGCCAGCTCTCGACTAGCGAGGGGGAACAATGAGCAGTTCTTC
CASSRLARGNNEQFF
>TRBJ1-6|TRBD1|.|TRBV19
TGTGCCAGCAATCCCGGGACAGGGGGCAGGTCACCCCTCCACTTT
CASNPGTGGRSPLHF
>TRBJ2-7|.|once|TRBV6-1
TGTGCCAGCAGTGTGGAGTTCTCCTACGAGCAGTACTTC
CASSVEFSYEQYF
>TRBJ1-2|TRBD1|.|TRBV6-5
TGTGCCAGCAGTAAGACAGGGGGCGGCTATGGCTACACCTTC
CASSKTGGGYGYTF
>TRBJ2-7|TRBD1|.|TRBV18
TGTGCCAGCTCACTCCGGGACAGGGAGGACGAGCAGTACTTC
CASSLRDREDEQYF
>TRBJ2-7|TRBD1|few|TRBV6-1
TGTGCCAGCGACCGGGACAGGGCCTACGAGCAGTACTTC
CASDRDRAYEQYF
>TRBJ2-5|.|.|TRBV13
TGTGCCAGCAGCTCCGGGAAGACCCAGTACTTC
CASSSGKTQYF
>TRBJ1-2|.|.|TRBV7-9
TGTTCCAGCAGCTTAGTGTCAGGGAAGGCTAACTATGGCTACACCTTC
CSSSLVSGKANYGYTF
>TRBJ2-5|.|.|TRBV28
TGTGCCAGCAGTTTCCCAAGACGGGAGCAGTACTTC
CASSFPRREQYF
>TRBJ2-7|.|.|TRBV19
TGTGCCAGCGCGGGGACAGAAGGGAGAGGCGAGCAGTACTTC
CASAGTEGRGEQYF
>TRBJ1-3|.|.|TRBV6-6
TGTGCCAGCAGTTCCGGGACTGTCTCTGGAAACACCATATATTTT
CASSSGTVSGNTIYF
>TRBJ2-7|TRBD1|.|TRBV5-1
TGCGCCAGCAGCCACCCTCCGACAGGGAACTCCTACGAGCAGTACTTC
CASSHPPTGNSYEQYF
>TRBJ2-7|.|.|TRBV7-2
TGTGCCAGCAGCTCACCTTCGGGACTCTTGCTCGAGCAGTACTTC
CASSSPSGLLLEQYF
>TRBJ2-2|TRBD2|.|TRBV6-5
TGTGCCAGCAGTTCTTCCGGGACTAGGGCCGGGGAGCTGTTTTTT
CASSSSGTRAGELFF
>TRBJ2-6|TRBD1|once|TRBV7-3
TGTGCCAGCAGCGTAACCGGGACAGGGAGCCTAGGGGCCAACGTCCTGACTTTC
CASSVTGTGSLGANVLTF
>TRBJ2-7|TRBD1|few|TRBV11-2
TGTGCCAGCAGCTTAGAGGGACAGAGAAGCTCCTACGAGCAGTACTTC
CASSLEGQRSSYEQYF
>TRBJ1-5|.|.|TRBV5-5
TGTGCCAGCAGCCAAGACGGACAGACCGGGGAGCCCCAGCATTTT
CASSQDGQTGEPQHF
>TRBJ2-1|.|.|TRBV5-6
TGTGCCAGCAGCTTGGCCCAGCGAACGGACAATGAGCAGTTCTTC
CASSLAQRTDNEQFF
>TRBJ2-3|TRBD2|.|TRBV4-3
TGCGCCAGCAGCCAAGATCAACTAGCGGGGGATACGCAGTATTTT
CASSQDQLAGDTQYF
>TRBJ2-7|.|.|TRBV29-1
TGCAGCGCTACAAACGTGGGGCCGCCCGAGCAGTACTTC
CSATNVGPPEQYF
>TRBJ2-5|TRBD2|.|TRBV9
TGTGCCAGCAGCCGCGGGACTAGCGGGGGTCTTCAAGAGACCCAGTACTTC
CASSRGTSGGLQETQYF
>TRBJ1-1|.|.|TRBV2
TGTGCCAGCAGTGCGTATATAGCGAACACTGAAGCTTTCTTT
CASSAYIANTEAFF
>TRBJ2-7|TRBD2|.|TRBV7-3
TGTGCCAGCAGCCCGGGACTACTCTCCTACGAGCAGTACTTC
CASSPGLLSYEQYF
>TRBJ2-1|TRBD2|.|TRBV4-3
TGCGCCAGCAGCCAAAGTGTCGGGCGGGAGGGCCGCAATGAGCAGTTCTTC
CASSQSVGREGRNEQFF
>TRBJ2-1|.|once|TRBV9
TGTGCCAGCAGCCCACGCCAGGGTGGAGATGAGCAGTTCTTC
CASSPRQGGDEQFF
>TRBJ2-2|.|few|TRBV7-2
TGTGCCAGCAGCTTAAACGCCAGACAGTCCGGGGAGCTGTTTTTT
CASSLNARQSGELFF
>TRBJ2-5|.|.|TRBV5-4
TGTGCCAGCAGCTTCCCGAGGGAAGAGACCCAGTACTTC
CASSFPREETQYF
>TRBJ1-2|.|.|TRBV19
TGTGCCAGTAGTCCGCCCAGGGGCTATGGCTACACCTTC
CASSPPRGYGYTF
>TRBJ1-2|.|.|TRBV7-2
TGTGCCAGCAGCTTAGCGCGGGGAGTTAACTATGGCTACACCTTC
CASSLARGVNYGYTF